The T cell receptor (beta chain) under discussion was sequenced for a study of post-analysis software for immune sequencing data (dated by TCRdb to between 2014 and 2016). About the study as a whole: Recorded disease courses included relapsing-remitting, secondary progressive and progressive-relapsing multiple sclerosis, with some patients lacking subtype annotation. A subset of samples was prepared in parallel using single-end sample barcoding, then pooled and co-amplified after Illumina adapter ligation. The patient repertoires were set against eleven to twelve previously published healthy control repertoires from donors whose ages ranged from roughly 6 to 26 years.

The library relied on PCR. The reads were generated on an Illumina HiSeq 2500. Unique molecular identifiers were incorporated into TCR beta cDNA libraries to reduce PCR and sequencing biases. Roughly 0.5 million cDNA molecules were obtained per 1 to 10 million input T cells, so each molecule approximated one T cell. Patient libraries were prepared and sequenced with the same protocol used for the earlier healthy control dataset. Samples belonging to the same batch were prepared together, multiplexed and sequenced on a shared HiSeq lane. In the source study's methods: MIGEC was used to process the raw barcoded reads, and molecular identifier groups with only a single read were discarded before consensus assembly and CDR3 extraction. VDJtools was used for post-analysis of the clonotype tables, and diversity was normalized by down-sampling every dataset to the size of the smallest sample. In repertoire overlap clustering, CDR3 amino acid sequences, but not nucleotide sequences, were matched to correct batch-related cross-sample contamination. TCRdb reworked the public reads: Q25 trimming with fastp, MiXCR clone assembly, productive beta chains retained. Records with the same CDR3 protein are collapsed into one entry carrying the most frequent genes and DNA. These V and J calls rely on TCRdb rather than the paper's analysis. The sample yields about 540,000 distinct CDR3 sequences; approximately 34% were counted once. The leading ten clones occupy about 5.6% of the sample.

On the study overall, not on this receptor specifically: The multiple sclerosis patient group was slightly younger than the control group. Direct clustering with F measure revealed strong co-clustering of samples prepared in the same batch, which led to a batch-effect correction. Normalized Chao1 diversity was significantly lower in multiple sclerosis patients than controls, suggesting substantial peripheral T-cell clonal expansion. Patients showed significantly higher frequencies than controls for roughly five TRBV segments, among them TRBV5-6, TRBV5-1 and TRBV20-1.

Remarks on this clonotype: Its antigen is unknown. Per-base quality was not reported, and no clone a single base away is much larger than it.

The germline V gene gives CDR1 as MNHEY and CDR2 as SVGAGI. Including the terminal cysteine and phenylalanine, the CDR3 comprises 13 residues. The kept DNA is CDR3 alone, 39 bases in frame from the first base. The germline V end is reduced by 7 bases and the J end by 6 bases; junction bases left unmatched: 8. To demonstrate the VDJtools post-analysis software, TCR beta repertoires were profiled from the peripheral blood of more than 10 young patients with multiple sclerosis. Multiple sclerosis patients were children and adolescents aged about 6 to 16 years. Specimen: blood. This TCR came from a girl aged 2 to 17 with multiple sclerosis. The chain joins TRBV6-5 to TRBJ1-2; 7 central bases correspond to TRBD1. The CDR3 protein is CASTRGTADGYTF. Here is the DNA: TGTGCCAGCACAAGAGGGACAGCGGATGGCTACACCTTC.